One sample yielded the 13 T cell receptor beta chains listed below, sequenced in a study of blood T cell repertoires in COVID-19. Some clones are missing from TCRdb's copy, which holds only in-frame ones; the method was immunoSEQ multiplex PCR. This sample yields about 170,000 clones, of which about four fifths are seen a single time; approximately 9.1% belongs to the top ten. The specimen sequenced was peripheral blood. These receptors all stem from a woman in her seventies with acute or convalescent COVID-19.

The chain combines TRBV6-6 with TRBJ1-1, with 11 bases aligning to TRBD1. Germline lookup yields CDR1 MNHNY and CDR2 SVGAGI (reference sequence). V lost 5 bases, J lost 1 base, and 12 bases stayed unmatched. The CDR3 sequence is 18 residues long. The CDR3 loop is CASSPPDRGQGRNTEAFF. The CDR3 DNA reads TGTGCCAGCAGTCCCCCGGACAGGGGGCAGGGGAGGAACACTGAAGCTTTCTTT.

The chain combines TRBV4-3 with TRBJ1-3; the D gene is possibly TRBD1 (5 bases). The germline V gene has CDR1 LGHNA and CDR2 YSLEER. This CDR3 is 15 amino acids long. The V and J ends lost 0 bases and 4 bases respectively, with 10 bases between them. CDR3 sequence: CASSQDGGTGNTIYF. CDR3 in DNA: TGCGCCAGCAGCCAAGATGGGGGGACGGGAAACACCATATATTTT.

V usage is TRBV12-5 and J usage is TRBJ1-2, with TRBD1 matching 7 bases. The V and J ends lost 1 base and 6 bases, in that order; junction bases with no gene match: 5. This CDR3 contains 14 residues. The germline gives CDR1 LGHNT, CDR2 FRNRAP. The CDR3 is CASGLGQGRDGYTF. For the CDR3, the DNA is TGTGCTAGTGGTTTGGGACAGGGTAGGGATGGCTACACCTTC.

The sample holds a few counts of this clone. This sequence joins TRBV5-1 and TRBJ1-1; maybe TRBD1 (5 bases). Trimming cost V 4 bases and J 3 bases, with 10 bases left between them. The CDR3 spans 13 residues. Per germline, CDR1 SGHRS and CDR2 YFSETQ. CDR3: CASSPWGDTEAFF. In DNA, the CDR3 is TGCGCCAGCAGCCCTTGGGGGGACACTGAAGCTTTCTTT.

This chain links TRBV30 with TRBJ2-7; possible D gene TRBD2, 6 bases. Trimming took off 2 bases at V and 0 bases at J, with 11 bases between the two ends. This CDR3 has 14 residues. Germline V gene data show CDR1 as GTSNPN and CDR2 as SVGIG (reference sequence). CDR3 nucleotides: TGTGCCTGGAGTCGAACCGGGGGCTCCTACGAGCAGTACTTC. Amino acids: CAWSRTGGSYEQYF.

V gene TRBV9 combines with J gene TRBJ1-3, with a weak D call TRBD1 (5 bases). V was shortened by 3 bases and J by 6 bases, with 13 bases between the two germline ends. Germline lookup yields CDR1 SGDLS and CDR2 YYNGEE. The CDR3 totals 14 residues. The CDR3 loop reads CASSADRGANTIYF. In nucleotides, the CDR3 is TGTGCCAGCAGCGCCGACCGCGGGGCAAACACCATATATTTT.

This clone was observed a few times. This rearrangement joins TRBV7-2 to TRBJ1-5, with TRBD1 matching 9 bases. CDR1 SGHTA and CDR2 FQGNSA come from the germline V gene. J was trimmed by 10 bases and V by 4 bases; bases with no gene match: 11. The CDR3 covers 15 residues. The CDR3 coding sequence is TGTGCCAGCAGCTCCCAGACAGGGGGGATTCAACCCCAGCATTTT. Translating gives CASSSQTGGIQPQHF.

The chain has TRBV30 and TRBJ1-3; 8 bases fit TRBD1. The germline CDR1 and CDR2 sequences are GTSNPN and SVGIG (reference sequence). The length of the CDR3 is 14 residues. The ends lost 4 bases at V and 2 bases at J; junction bases unmatched: 4. The CDR3 protein is CAWTRQGTGNTIYF. The CDR3, as DNA: TGTGCCTGGACCCGACAGGGGACTGGAAACACCATATATTTT.

The chain couples TRBV18 to TRBJ1-5, with a weak D call TRBD1 (6 bases). The V end lost 3 bases, the J end lost 6 bases, and 18 bases lay between the germline ends. CDR1 and CDR2 from the germline V gene are KGHSH and LQKENI. The CDR3 spans 16 residues. This chain's CDR3 is CASSPESGGISQPQHF. The DNA of the CDR3 is TGTGCCAGCTCACCGGAATCTGGGGGCATCAGTCAGCCCCAGCATTTT.

This clone has a handful of counts. The rearrangement joins TRBV14 to TRBJ1-2; 8 positions agree with TRBD1. Germline V lookup: CDR1 SGHDN, CDR2 FVKESK. CDR3 length: 14 residues. V gave up 2 bases and J gave up 7 bases; unmatched junction bases: 6. This CDR3 reads CASSQSRGLGGYTF. CDR3 DNA: TGTGCCAGCAGCCAATCCAGGGGGCTGGGTGGCTACACCTTC.

This chain connects TRBV28 to TRBJ2-1, with D possibly matching TRBD1 (6 bases). V was clipped by 3 bases and J by 0 bases, with 15 bases between them. The CDR3 spans 17 residues. Germline CDR1 and CDR2: MDHEN and SYDVKM. This CDR3 is CASSFFLSDSSYNEQFF. The DNA for the CDR3 is TGTGCCAGCAGTTTTTTTCTTTCGGACAGCTCCTACAATGAGCAGTTCTTC.

The rearrangement joins TRBV5-1 to TRBJ1-2, with D perhaps matching TRBD1 (5 bases). Germline values: CDR1 SGHRS, CDR2 YFSETQ. V lost 4 bases to trimming and J lost 6 bases, with 16 bases between them. This CDR3 is built from 14 residues. The CDR3 bases are TGCGCCAGCAGCGGGGGGGTACTAATGGATGGCTACACCTTC. Encoded protein: CASSGGVLMDGYTF.

The chain carries TRBV12-3 or TRBV12-4 and TRBJ2-5, with D possibly TRBD2 on 6 matching bases. The ends were cut back, 3 bases at V and 12 bases at J, with 14 bases in the middle. The CDR3 consists of 12 residues. The CDR3 DNA sequence: TGTGCCAGCAGTTTTTTGGGAGGTCGAGAGTACTTC. This encodes CASSFLGGREYF.